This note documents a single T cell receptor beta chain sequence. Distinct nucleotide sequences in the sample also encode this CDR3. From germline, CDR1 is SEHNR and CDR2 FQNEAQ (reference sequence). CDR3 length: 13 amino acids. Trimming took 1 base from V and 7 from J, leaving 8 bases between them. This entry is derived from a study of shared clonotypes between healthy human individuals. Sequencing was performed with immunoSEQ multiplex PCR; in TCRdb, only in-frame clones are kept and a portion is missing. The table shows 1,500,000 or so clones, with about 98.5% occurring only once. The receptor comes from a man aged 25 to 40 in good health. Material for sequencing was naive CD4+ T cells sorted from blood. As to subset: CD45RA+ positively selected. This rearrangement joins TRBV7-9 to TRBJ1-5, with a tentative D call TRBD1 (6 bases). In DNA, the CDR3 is TGTGCCAGCAGCTTAGGCAGGGGCCAGCCCCAGCATTTT. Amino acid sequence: CASSLGRGQPQHF.